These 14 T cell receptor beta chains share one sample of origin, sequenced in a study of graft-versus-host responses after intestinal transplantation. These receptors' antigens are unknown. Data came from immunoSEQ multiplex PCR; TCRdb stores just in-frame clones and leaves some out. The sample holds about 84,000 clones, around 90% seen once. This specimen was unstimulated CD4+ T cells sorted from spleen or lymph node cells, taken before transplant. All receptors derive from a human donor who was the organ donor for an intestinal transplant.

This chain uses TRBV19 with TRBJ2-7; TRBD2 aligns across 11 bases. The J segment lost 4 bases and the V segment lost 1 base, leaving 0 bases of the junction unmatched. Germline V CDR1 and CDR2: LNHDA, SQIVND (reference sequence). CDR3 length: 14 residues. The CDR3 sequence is CASSIGLAGYEQYF. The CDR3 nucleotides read TGTGCCAGTAGTATAGGACTAGCGGGGTACGAGCAGTACTTC.

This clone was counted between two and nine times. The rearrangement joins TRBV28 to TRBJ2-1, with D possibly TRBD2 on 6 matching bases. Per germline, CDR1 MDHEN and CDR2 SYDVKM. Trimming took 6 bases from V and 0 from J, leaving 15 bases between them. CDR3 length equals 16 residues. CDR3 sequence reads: CASSQTSFVSYNEQFF. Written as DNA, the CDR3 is TGTGCCAGCAGCCAAACTAGCTTCGTCTCCTACAATGAGCAGTTCTTC.

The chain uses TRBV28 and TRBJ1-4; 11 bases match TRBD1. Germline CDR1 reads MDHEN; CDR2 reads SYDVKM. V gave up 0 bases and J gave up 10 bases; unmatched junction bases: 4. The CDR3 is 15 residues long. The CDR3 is CASSLWDRGRGKLFF. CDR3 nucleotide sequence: TGTGCCAGCAGTTTATGGGACAGGGGGCGAGGAAAACTGTTTTTT.

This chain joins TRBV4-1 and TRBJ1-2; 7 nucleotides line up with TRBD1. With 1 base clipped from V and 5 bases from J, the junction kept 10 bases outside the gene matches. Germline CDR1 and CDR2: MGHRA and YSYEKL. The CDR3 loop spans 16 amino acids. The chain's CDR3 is CASSQAPGQNFYGYTF. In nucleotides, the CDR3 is TGCGCCAGCAGCCAAGCCCCGGGACAGAACTTTTATGGCTACACCTTC.

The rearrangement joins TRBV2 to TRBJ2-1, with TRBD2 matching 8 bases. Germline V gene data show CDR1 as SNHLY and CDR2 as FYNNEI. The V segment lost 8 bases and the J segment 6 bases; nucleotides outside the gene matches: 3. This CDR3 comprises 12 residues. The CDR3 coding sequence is TGTGCCAGCTCCGGGACTAGCAATGAGCAGTTCTTC. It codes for CASSGTSNEQFF.

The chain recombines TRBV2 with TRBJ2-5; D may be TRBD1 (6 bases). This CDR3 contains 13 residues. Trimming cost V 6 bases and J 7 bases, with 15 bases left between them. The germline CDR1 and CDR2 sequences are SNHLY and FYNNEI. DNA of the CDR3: TGTGCCAGCAGCCTTACAGGGATGGGGACCCAGTACTTC. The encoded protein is CASSLTGMGTQYF.

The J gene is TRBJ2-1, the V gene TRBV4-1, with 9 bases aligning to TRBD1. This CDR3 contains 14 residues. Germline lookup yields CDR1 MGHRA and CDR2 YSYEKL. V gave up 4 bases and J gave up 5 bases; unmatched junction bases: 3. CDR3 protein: CASSPGQGDNEQFF. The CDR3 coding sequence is TGCGCCAGCAGCCCGGGACAGGGAGACAATGAGCAGTTCTTC.

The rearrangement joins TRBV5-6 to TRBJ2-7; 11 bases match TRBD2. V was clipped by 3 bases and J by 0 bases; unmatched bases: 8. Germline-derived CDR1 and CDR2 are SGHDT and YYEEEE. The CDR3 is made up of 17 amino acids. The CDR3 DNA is TGTGCCAGCAGCTGGCGAGTAGCGGGGGGGAGCTCCTACGAGCAGTACTTC. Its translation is CASSWRVAGGSSYEQYF.

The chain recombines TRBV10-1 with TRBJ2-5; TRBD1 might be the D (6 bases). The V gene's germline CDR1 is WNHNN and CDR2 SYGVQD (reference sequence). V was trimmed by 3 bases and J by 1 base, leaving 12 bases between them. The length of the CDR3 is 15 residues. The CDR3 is CASSDALRGQETQYF. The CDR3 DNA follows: TGCGCCAGCAGTGATGCCCTCAGGGGCCAAGAGACCCAGTACTTC.

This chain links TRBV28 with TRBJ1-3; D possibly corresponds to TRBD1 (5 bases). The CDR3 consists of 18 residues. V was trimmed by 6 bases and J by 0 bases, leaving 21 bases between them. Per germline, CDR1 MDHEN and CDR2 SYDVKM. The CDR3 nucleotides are TGTGCCAGCAGGGGATACGCTGGGGGGATAAGCTCTGGAAACACCATATATTTT. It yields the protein CASRGYAGGISSGNTIYF.

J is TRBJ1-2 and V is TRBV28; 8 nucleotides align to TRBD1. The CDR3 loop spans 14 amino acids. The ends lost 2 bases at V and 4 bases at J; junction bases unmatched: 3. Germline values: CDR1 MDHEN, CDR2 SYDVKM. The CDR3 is CASSLVQGAYGYTF. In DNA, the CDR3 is TGTGCCAGCAGTTTAGTGCAGGGGGCCTATGGCTACACCTTC.

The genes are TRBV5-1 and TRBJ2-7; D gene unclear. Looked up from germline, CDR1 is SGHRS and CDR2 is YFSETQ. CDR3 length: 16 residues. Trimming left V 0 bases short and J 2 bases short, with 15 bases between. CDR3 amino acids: CASSLAGAGLTYEQYF. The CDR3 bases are TGCGCCAGCAGCTTGGCTGGTGCAGGCTTAACCTACGAGCAGTACTTC.

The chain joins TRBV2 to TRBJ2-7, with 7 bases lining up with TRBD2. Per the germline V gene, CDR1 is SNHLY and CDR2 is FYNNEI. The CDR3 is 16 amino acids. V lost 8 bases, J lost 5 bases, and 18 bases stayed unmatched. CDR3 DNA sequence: TGTGCCAGCGGGAATAGAAACATACCGGCGGGAGACGAGCAGTACTTC. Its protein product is CASGNRNIPAGDEQYF.

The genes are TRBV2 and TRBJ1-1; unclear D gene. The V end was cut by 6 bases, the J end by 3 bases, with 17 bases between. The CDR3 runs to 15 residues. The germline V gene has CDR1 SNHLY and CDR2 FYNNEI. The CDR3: CASRRQAFGDTEAFF. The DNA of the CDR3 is TGTGCCAGCAGGAGACAAGCGTTCGGGGACACTGAAGCTTTCTTT.